This T cell receptor beta chain is from a study of cytomegalovirus exposure and HLA in healthy donors. Study-level findings and limits: Clusters of TCRs from the first cohort tended to co-occur in the roughly 120 validation repertoires (as a later analysis found). The CMV antigen specificity of three CMV-associated chains was confirmed through in vitro analysis. Accounts indicate the classifier identified cytomegalovirus status with strong specificity and sensitivity.

The CDR3 is 14 residues long. V was cut by 3 bases and J by 1 base, with 9 bases left in between. Germline V lookup: CDR1 SGHTA, CDR2 FQGNSA. Comment on this clone: Its antigen remains unknown.

Assay: immunoSEQ multiplex PCR; the TCRdb copy retains only in-frame clones and omits some. The sample gives 90,000 to 150,000 clones, around 89% of which show up once; about 6% is in the top ten. This TCR came from a woman aged 18 to 35 in good health and CMV-seropositive. Sequences were obtained from PBMCs. V usage is TRBV7-2 and J usage is TRBJ2-5, with unresolved D. The CDR3 DNA follows: TGTGCCAGCAGCTTCGTTCTCCTCCAAGAGACCCAGTACTTC. This gives the protein CASSFVLLQETQYF.